This T cell receptor beta chain was identified during a study of tumor-infiltrating lymphocytes in primary liver carcinoma. In the study overall: Men and women, 30 to 69 years of age, made up the patients. Samples yielded about 3.65 to 8 million productive TCRbeta reads, similar across tissue types. Study-wide points: The difference in top-250-clone fraction between tumors and blood was significant, favoring tumors (p = 0.039).

The study extracted blood RNA from unsorted whole blood and also extracted germline DNA. Patients had chronic HBV infection and were treatment-naive. The CDR3 loop spans 17 amino acids. Germline V lookup: CDR1 KGHDR, CDR2 SFDVKD. Trimming removed 6 bases from V and 2 bases from J, with 19 bases in between. As for this clonotype: What it binds is unknown.

Reverse transcription of about 500 ng total RNA with a constant-region primer produced TCR beta cDNA. Generation of the TCR beta libraries relied on three nested multiplex PCR rounds using slightly modified ARM-PCR. Both of the initial two PCR rounds ran for about 9 cycles and employed TRBV1-TRBV30 forward primers alongside a C-beta reverse primer. TCRdb independently ran MiXCR on the multiplex PCR reads; one entry per CDR3 protein. The sample records 200,000 or so distinct CDR3 sequences, about two thirds being singletons. V gene TRBV24-1 combines with J gene TRBJ2-1; perhaps TRBD2 as D (6 bases). Source material: peripheral blood. This receptor was taken from a woman aged 55-70 years with primary liver carcinoma and hepatitis B virus infection. CDR3 nucleotide sequence: TGTGCCACCAGTAATTCATGGACAAGGAGGGCCTACAATGAGCAGTTCTTC. As protein: CATSNSWTRRAYNEQFF.